This T cell receptor (beta chain) was profiled in a study of blood T cell repertoires in COVID-19. About the study: Italy, Spain and the United States were the sources of the convalescent and acute COVID-19 samples. PBMCs, B-cell-depleted T cells, or T cells were the source of the cDNA or gDNA that made up the material.

Under the authors' procedure: Amplification of reference gene primers was used by the study to estimate nucleated cell counts. The protocol was immunoSEQ multiplex PCR, while the TCRdb copy is restricted to in-frame clones and leaves out a portion. V and J calls and clone size come straight from that table; D and trimming were deduced from the DNA. This sample yields about 150,000 clones, of which 78% are seen a single time; under 2% belongs to the top ten. The V and J ends lost 1 base and 3 bases, in that order; junction bases with no gene match: 6. The CDR3 has 16 residues. Germline loops: CDR1 SGHRS, CDR2 YFSETQ.

This TCR was sampled from a man at least 80 years old with acute or convalescent COVID-19. Material for sequencing was peripheral blood. The V call is TRBV5-1, the J call TRBJ2-1; 8 bases line up with TRBD2. CDR3 sequence: CASSLSARGGYNEQFF. The CDR3 nucleotides are TGCGCCAGCAGCTTGTCAGCCCGGGGGGGCTACAATGAGCAGTTCTTC.